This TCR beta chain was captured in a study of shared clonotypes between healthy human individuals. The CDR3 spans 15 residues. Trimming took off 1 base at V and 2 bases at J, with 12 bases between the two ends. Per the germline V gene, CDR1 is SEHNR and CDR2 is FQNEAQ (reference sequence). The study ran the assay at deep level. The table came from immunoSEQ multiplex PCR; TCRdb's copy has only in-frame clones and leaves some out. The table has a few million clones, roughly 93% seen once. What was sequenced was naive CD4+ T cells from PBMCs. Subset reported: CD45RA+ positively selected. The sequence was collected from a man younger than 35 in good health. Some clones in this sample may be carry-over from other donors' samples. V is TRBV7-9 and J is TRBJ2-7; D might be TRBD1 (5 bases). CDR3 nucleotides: TGTGCCAGCAGCTTAGTCAGGGCAGGGACCTACGAGCAGTACTTC. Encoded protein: CASSLVRAGTYEQYF.